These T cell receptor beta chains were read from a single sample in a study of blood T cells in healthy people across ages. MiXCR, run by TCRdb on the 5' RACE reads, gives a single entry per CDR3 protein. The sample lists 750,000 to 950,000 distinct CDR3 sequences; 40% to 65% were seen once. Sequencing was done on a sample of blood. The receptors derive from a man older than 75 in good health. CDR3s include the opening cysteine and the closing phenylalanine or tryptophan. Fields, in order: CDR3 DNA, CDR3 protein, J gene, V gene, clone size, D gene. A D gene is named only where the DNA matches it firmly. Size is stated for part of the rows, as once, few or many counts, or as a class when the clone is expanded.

DNA: TGCGCCAGCAGCCAAGATAGGAGCGGGAGGGCCGGAGAGCAGTACTTC
CDR3: CASSQDRSGRAGEQYF
J: TRBJ2-7
V: TRBV4-1
size: -
D: TRBD2

DNA: TGCAGCGGCCTCCGAAGCGGGAGAGGTCGAGAGACCCAGTACTTC
CDR3: CSGLRSGRGRETQYF
J: TRBJ2-5
V: TRBV29-1
size: -
D: TRBD2

DNA: TGCAGCACTGCTACAGGGAACACCGGGGAGCTGTTTTTT
CDR3: CSTATGNTGELFF
J: TRBJ2-2
V: TRBV29-1
size: few
D: -

DNA: TGTGCCAGCAGCTCCGACCGTGGGGTGAGGGAGTACTTC
CDR3: CASSSDRGVREYF
J: TRBJ2-5
V: TRBV5-5
size: -
D: -

DNA: TGTGCCATCAGTGAAACAGGGAGCTCCTACGAGCAGTACTTC
CDR3: CAISETGSSYEQYF
J: TRBJ2-7
V: TRBV10-3
size: -
D: -

DNA: TGTGCCAGCAGCGAAAGAGGGGGGAGGCAGTACACCGGGGAGCTGTTTTTT
CDR3: CASSERGGRQYTGELFF
J: TRBJ2-2
V: TRBV9
size: -
D: -

DNA: TGCGCCAGCAGCTTGGCCGGCGGAGCGGCCTACGAGCAGTACTTC
CDR3: CASSLAGGAAYEQYF
J: TRBJ2-7
V: TRBV5-1
size: -
D: -

DNA: TGTGCCAGCAGCCTCCCTAGGGGGGCGACCACTGAAGCTTTCTTT
CDR3: CASSLPRGATTEAFF
J: TRBJ1-1
V: TRBV9
size: -
D: -

DNA: TGCGCCAGCAGCCAACTCGACTCGAAAGAGACCCAGTACTTC
CDR3: CASSQLDSKETQYF
J: TRBJ2-5
V: TRBV5-1
size: few
D: -

DNA: TGTGCCAGCAGGAAGGCAGATGTCTATGGCTACACCTTC
CDR3: CASRKADVYGYTF
J: TRBJ1-2
V: TRBV27
size: -
D: -

DNA: TGTGCCAGCAGCGTTCGGACAGGGAAGCGCTACGAGCAGTACTTC
CDR3: CASSVRTGKRYEQYF
J: TRBJ2-7
V: TRBV9
size: -
D: TRBD1

DNA: TGCAGCGCTGACCAGGGAGGGGGCCACGGGCAGTACTTC
CDR3: CSADQGGGHGQYF
J: TRBJ2-7
V: TRBV29-1
size: -
D: -

DNA: TGTGCCAGCAGCTTAACGGACAGTATCTATGGCTACACCTTC
CDR3: CASSLTDSIYGYTF
J: TRBJ1-2
V: TRBV7-3
size: few
D: -

DNA: TGTGCCACCTCTCCGGGGGCCAGCGGGAGATCGAGAGAGACCCAGTACTTC
CDR3: CATSPGASGRSRETQYF
J: TRBJ2-5
V: TRBV24-1
size: once
D: TRBD2

DNA: TGTGCCAGCAGCAATCCCGGGACTAGAGTCTACAATGAGCAGTACTTC
CDR3: CASSNPGTRVYNEQYF
J: TRBJ2-4
V: TRBV7-9
size: -
D: TRBD2

DNA: TGTGCCAGCAGTTTAGGGGGACAGGGTAACACTGAAGCTTTCTTT
CDR3: CASSLGGQGNTEAFF
J: TRBJ1-1
V: TRBV12-3/TRBV12-4
size: few
D: TRBD1

DNA: TGCAGCTTCTCCGGGGGAGACCCCAGCACAGATACGCAGTATTTT
CDR3: CSFSGGDPSTDTQYF
J: TRBJ2-3
V: TRBV29-1
size: -
D: -

DNA: TGTGCCAGCAGTCCCGCCCCGGGTGCCTATGAGCAGTTCTTC
CDR3: CASSPAPGAYEQFF
J: TRBJ2-1
V: TRBV6-6
size: -
D: -

DNA: TGTGCCAGCAGCTTAGTAGGGCCAGAGACCCAGTACTTC
CDR3: CASSLVGPETQYF
J: TRBJ2-5
V: TRBV7-9
size: -
D: -

DNA: TGCGCCAGCAGCCCCAATGCACTCGGGGGCACAGAGACGCAGTATTTT
CDR3: CASSPNALGGTETQYF
J: TRBJ2-3
V: TRBV5-1
size: -
D: -

DNA: TGTGCTCTCGAAGCGGGAGTCTCGGATACGCAGTATTTT
CDR3: CALEAGVSDTQYF
J: TRBJ2-3
V: TRBV6-1
size: -
D: TRBD2

DNA: TGCGCCAGCAGCTTGAGTCCGGGAATGACCTACGAGCAGTACTTC
CDR3: CASSLSPGMTYEQYF
J: TRBJ2-7
V: TRBV5-1
size: -
D: -

DNA: TGTGCCAGCAGCCCCCAGGGTGGGAACGGGGCCAACGTCCTGACTTTC
CDR3: CASSPQGGNGANVLTF
J: TRBJ2-6
V: TRBV9
size: few
D: -

DNA: TGTGCCAGCAGCTCCGACAGGGGGCTGAACACTGAAGCTTTCTTT
CDR3: CASSSDRGLNTEAFF
J: TRBJ1-1
V: TRBV11-2
size: few
D: TRBD1

DNA: TGCGCCAGCAGCGAACCGGGAGGATACGCGTATTTT
CDR3: CASSEPGGYAYF
J: TRBJ2-3
V: TRBV5-1
size: few
D: TRBD2

DNA: TGTGCCAGCAGCTTAGGGGCGGGAGGGCGCAATGAGCAGTTCTTC
CDR3: CASSLGAGGRNEQFF
J: TRBJ2-1
V: TRBV7-6
size: -
D: TRBD2

DNA: TGTGCCAGCAGCGTAGACCCGGGAGGGCTGGTTAAAGAGACCCAGTACTTC
CDR3: CASSVDPGGLVKETQYF
J: TRBJ2-5
V: TRBV9
size: -
D: TRBD2

DNA: TGTGCCAGCAGCTTGATGGATCCTCTCTACGAGCAGTACTTC
CDR3: CASSLMDPLYEQYF
J: TRBJ2-7
V: TRBV5-5
size: few
D: -

DNA: TGTGCCAGCAGTTACACGAGGGGACACGGCTATGGCTACACCTTC
CDR3: CASSYTRGHGYGYTF
J: TRBJ1-2
V: TRBV6-5
size: -
D: -

DNA: TGTACCAGCAGCCATTTACAGGGGGCCGGCGGGGAGCTGTTTTTT
CDR3: CTSSHLQGAGGELFF
J: TRBJ2-2
V: TRBV5-5
size: -
D: TRBD1

DNA: TGTGCCAGCAGTGCCAGGGAGGTGGGCAATCAGCCCCAGCATTTT
CDR3: CASSAREVGNQPQHF
J: TRBJ1-5
V: TRBV6-1
size: -
D: -

DNA: TGCAGCGTTGTGTCTAGCGGGAGTGGTGAGCAGTTCTTC
CDR3: CSVVSSGSGEQFF
J: TRBJ2-1
V: TRBV29-1
size: few
D: TRBD2

DNA: TGCAGTGCTCCGGACACTAACTATGGCTACACCTTC
CDR3: CSAPDTNYGYTF
J: TRBJ1-2
V: TRBV20-1
size: few
D: -

DNA: TGTGCCAGCAGTGAAAGAGCTAACTATGGCTACACCTTC
CDR3: CASSERANYGYTF
J: TRBJ1-2
V: TRBV25-1
size: -
D: -

DNA: TGTGCCAGCAGTCTGGGGCGGGGACCCCCCTACGAGCAGTACTTC
CDR3: CASSLGRGPPYEQYF
J: TRBJ2-7
V: TRBV11-2
size: -
D: -

DNA: TGTGCCAGCAGCCAGCTCTCCAGGGGCGCGTCTAACTATGGCTACACCTTC
CDR3: CASSQLSRGASNYGYTF
J: TRBJ1-2
V: TRBV9
size: -
D: -

DNA: TGTGCCAGCACAGCAGCCAAAAACATTCAGTACTTC
CDR3: CASTAAKNIQYF
J: TRBJ2-4
V: TRBV6-1
size: many
D: -

DNA: TGTGCCATCAGTGCCCCGGGGGGGGACCTACTGTTCTTC
CDR3: CAISAPGGDLLFF
J: TRBJ2-1
V: TRBV10-3
size: -
D: TRBD2

DNA: TGTGCCAGCAGGGGAGGGGACAGGGCTTTCGGGGCCAACGTCCTGACTTTC
CDR3: CASRGGDRAFGANVLTF
J: TRBJ2-6
V: TRBV2
size: -
D: TRBD1

DNA: TGTGCCAGCAGCGCCCAACTAGCTAGCTCCTACAATGAGCAGTTCTTC
CDR3: CASSAQLASSYNEQFF
J: TRBJ2-1
V: TRBV11-2
size: -
D: -

DNA: TGCGCCAGCAGGAGGGCCTCGACAGGGGTAGGAGAGACCCAGTACTTC
CDR3: CASRRASTGVGETQYF
J: TRBJ2-5
V: TRBV5-1
size: -
D: TRBD1

DNA: TGTGCCAGCAGCAGGACAAGCGGGACTAGGCTCAATGAGCAGTTCTTC
CDR3: CASSRTSGTRLNEQFF
J: TRBJ2-1
V: TRBV7-2
size: -
D: TRBD2

DNA: TGTGCCAGCAGCGGCCCCCTTAATGAGCAGTTCTTC
CDR3: CASSGPLNEQFF
J: TRBJ2-1
V: TRBV9
size: -
D: -

DNA: TGTGCCAGCAGTTCCGGGACAGGGGCTAGGGCCAACGTCCTGACTTTC
CDR3: CASSSGTGARANVLTF
J: TRBJ2-6
V: TRBV7-9
size: -
D: TRBD1

DNA: TGTGCCAGCAGTTTATTCGGGAGGTACTACGAGCAGTACTTC
CDR3: CASSLFGRYYEQYF
J: TRBJ2-7
V: TRBV27
size: -
D: TRBD2

DNA: TGTGCCAGCAGCCAATACAGGGGAATCTCCTACGAGCAGTACTTC
CDR3: CASSQYRGISYEQYF
J: TRBJ2-7
V: TRBV3-1
size: -
D: TRBD1

DNA: TGTGCCGGCAGCTTAACTGCCCTACGGACAGGGGGCGTCTATGGCTACACCTTC
CDR3: CAGSLTALRTGGVYGYTF
J: TRBJ1-2
V: TRBV7-3
size: -
D: TRBD1

DNA: TGTGCCAGCAGCGACGCGGGATCAGGTTCCTACGAGCAGTACTTC
CDR3: CASSDAGSGSYEQYF
J: TRBJ2-7
V: TRBV25-1
size: few
D: -

DNA: TGTGCCAGCAGCGCGAGCTCCTACAATGAGCAGTTCTTC
CDR3: CASSASSYNEQFF
J: TRBJ2-1
V: TRBV7-2
size: few
D: -